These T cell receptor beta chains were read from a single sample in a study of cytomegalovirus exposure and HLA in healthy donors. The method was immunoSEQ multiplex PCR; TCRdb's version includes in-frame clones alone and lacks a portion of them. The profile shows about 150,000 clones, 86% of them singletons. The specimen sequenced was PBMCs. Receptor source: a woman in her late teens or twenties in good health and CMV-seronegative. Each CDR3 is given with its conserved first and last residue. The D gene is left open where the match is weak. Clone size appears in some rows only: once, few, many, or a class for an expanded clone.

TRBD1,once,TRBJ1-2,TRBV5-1,CASVLRPGGNYGYTF,TGCGCCAGCGTATTAAGGCCAGGGGGCAACTATGGCTACACCTTC
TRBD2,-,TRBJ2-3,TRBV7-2,CASSLAGGPPDTQYF,TGTGCCAGTAGCTTAGCGGGGGGGCCCCCAGATACGCAGTATTTT
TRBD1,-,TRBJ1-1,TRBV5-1,CASSYDRVEGNTEAFF,TGCGCCAGCAGCTACGACAGGGTAGAGGGGAACACTGAAGCTTTCTTT
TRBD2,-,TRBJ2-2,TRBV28,CASRTLAGNTGELFF,TGTGCCAGCAGGACTCTAGCGGGGAACACCGGGGAGCTGTTTTTT
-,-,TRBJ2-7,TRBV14,CASSQDRRYNDEQYF,TGTGCCAGCAGCCAAGACAGGAGGTATAATGACGAGCAGTACTTC
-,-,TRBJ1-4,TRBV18,CASSLGRGRLEKLFF,TGTGCCAGCTCACTCGGGAGGGGTCGATTGGAAAAACTGTTTTTT
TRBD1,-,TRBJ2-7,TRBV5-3,CARSFRDRSYEQYF,TGTGCCAGAAGCTTCCGGGACAGGTCCTACGAGCAGTACTTC
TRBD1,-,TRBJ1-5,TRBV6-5,CASSQGQGLNQPQHF,TGTGCCAGCAGTCAAGGACAGGGGCTTAATCAGCCCCAGCATTTT
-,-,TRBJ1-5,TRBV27,CASSLTGRSGRIWQPQHF,TGTGCCAGCAGTTTGACGGGAAGATCAGGACGTATTTGGCAGCCCCAGCATTTT
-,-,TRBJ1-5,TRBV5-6,CASTAKWLLDQPQHF,TGTGCCAGCACCGCTAAGTGGTTATTAGATCAGCCCCAGCATTTT
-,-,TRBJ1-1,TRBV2,CASTATGTNTEAFF,TGTGCCAGCACCGCGACGGGTACGAACACTGAAGCTTTCTTT
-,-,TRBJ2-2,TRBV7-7,CASSSPRGRADGELFF,TGTGCTAGCAGCTCACCTAGGGGGAGGGCCGACGGGGAGCTGTTTTTT
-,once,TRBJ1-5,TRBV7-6,CASSLLVSNQPQHF,TGTGCCAGCAGCTTATTAGTAAGCAATCAGCCCCAGCATTTT
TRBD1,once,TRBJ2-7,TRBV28,CASSSPDRVGYEQYF,TGTGCCAGCAGTTCCCCCGACAGGGTTGGCTACGAGCAGTACTTC
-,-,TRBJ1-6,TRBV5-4,CASSPNPGKVNSPLHF,TGTGCCAGCAGCCCAAACCCAGGGAAGGTGAATTCACCCCTCCACTTT
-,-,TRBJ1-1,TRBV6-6,CASRPGGAEAFF,TGTGCCAGCAGGCCTGGGGGCGCTGAAGCTTTCTTT
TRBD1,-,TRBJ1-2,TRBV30,CAWSQTGGEGYTF,TGTGCCTGGAGTCAGACAGGGGGCGAAGGCTACACCTTC